The sequence of this T cell receptor (beta chain) was determined in a study of T cell repertoires in cytomegalovirus infection. Across the whole study: It can be stated that public TCR beta signatures indicated CMV infection as well as a matching HLA type. Study-wide points: The cumulative frequency of public TCR beta families identified carriers of CMV plus the relevant HLA. Ex vivo, HLA-C-restricted CMV-specific TCR beta clonotypes prevailed over the rest of the response.

TCRdb reprocessed the reads via MiXCR and lists one record per CDR3 protein. The data hold about 530,000 distinct CDR3 sequences, with about 30% observed a single time. Germline V gene lookup returns CDR1 MNHEY and CDR2 SMNVEV (reference sequence). The CDR3 contains 13 residues. Germline trimming cut 3 bases from V and 7 bases from J; bases unmatched to any gene: 5. In regard to this clonotype: Its antigen is undetermined.

This clonotype was obtained from a human donor in good health (CMV status not recorded). Some clones in this sample may be carry-over from other donors' samples. The rearrangement uses TRBV27 and TRBJ1-1, with 7 bases identical to TRBD1. The material sequenced was PBMCs. CDR3 sequence reads: CASSFRTGYEAFF. The DNA for the CDR3 is TGTGCCAGCAGTTTCCGGACAGGCTATGAAGCTTTCTTT.